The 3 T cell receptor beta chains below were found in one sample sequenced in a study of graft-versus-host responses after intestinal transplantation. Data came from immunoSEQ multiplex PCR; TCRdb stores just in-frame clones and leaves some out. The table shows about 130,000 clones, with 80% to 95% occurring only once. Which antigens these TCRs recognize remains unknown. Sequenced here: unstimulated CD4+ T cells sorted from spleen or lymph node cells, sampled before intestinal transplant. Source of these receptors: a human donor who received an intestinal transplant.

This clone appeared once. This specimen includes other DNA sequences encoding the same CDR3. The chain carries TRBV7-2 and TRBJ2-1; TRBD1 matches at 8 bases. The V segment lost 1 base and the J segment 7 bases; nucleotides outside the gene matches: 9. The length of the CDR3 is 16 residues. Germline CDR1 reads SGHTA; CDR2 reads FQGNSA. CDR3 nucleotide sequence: TGTGCCAGCAGCTTAGGGCAGGGGGCTGGGGGGAATGAGCAGTTCTTC. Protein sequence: CASSLGQGAGGNEQFF.

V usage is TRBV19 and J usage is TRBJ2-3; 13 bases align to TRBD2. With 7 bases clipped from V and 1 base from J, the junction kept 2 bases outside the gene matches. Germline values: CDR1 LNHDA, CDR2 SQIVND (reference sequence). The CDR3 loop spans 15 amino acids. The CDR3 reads CASTGLAGGTDTQYF. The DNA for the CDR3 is TGTGCCAGTACCGGACTAGCGGGAGGCACAGATACGCAGTATTTT.

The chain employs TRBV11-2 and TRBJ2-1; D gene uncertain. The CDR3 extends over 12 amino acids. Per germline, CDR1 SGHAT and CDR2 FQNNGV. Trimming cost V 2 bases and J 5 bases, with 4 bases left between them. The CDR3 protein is CASSLRDNEQFF. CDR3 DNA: TGTGCCAGCAGCTTACGGGACAATGAGCAGTTCTTC. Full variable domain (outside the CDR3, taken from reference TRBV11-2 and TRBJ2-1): EAGVAQSPRYKIIEKRQSVAFWCNPISGHATLYWYQQILGQGPKLLIQFQNNGVVDDSQLPKDRFSAERLKGVDSTLKIQPAKLEDSAVYLCASSLRDNEQFFGPGTRLTVL.